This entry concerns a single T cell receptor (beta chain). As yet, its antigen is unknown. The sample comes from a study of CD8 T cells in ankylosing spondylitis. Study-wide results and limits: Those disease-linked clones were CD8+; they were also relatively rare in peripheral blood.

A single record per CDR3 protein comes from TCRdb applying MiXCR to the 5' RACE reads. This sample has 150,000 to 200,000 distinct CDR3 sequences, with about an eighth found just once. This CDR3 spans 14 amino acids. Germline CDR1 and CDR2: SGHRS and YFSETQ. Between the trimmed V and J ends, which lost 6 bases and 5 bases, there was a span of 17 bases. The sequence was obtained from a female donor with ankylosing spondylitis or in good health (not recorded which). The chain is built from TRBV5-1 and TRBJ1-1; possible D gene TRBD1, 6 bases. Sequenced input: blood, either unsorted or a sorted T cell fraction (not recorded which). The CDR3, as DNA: TGCGCCAGCACGACAGGTATGTCTGGGACTGAAGCTTTCTTT. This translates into CASTTGMSGTEAFF.